Listed below are T cell receptor beta chains from one sample, sequenced in a study of response to subunit inactivated influenza vaccine. MiXCR, run by TCRdb on the RT-PCR reads, gives a single entry per CDR3 protein. The sample lists approximately 230,000 distinct CDR3 sequences, approximately 12% occurring once. Sample: non-naive T cells sorted from PBMCs, taken 14 to 15 days before vaccination. These receptor sequences come from a man between 50 and 59 years old who received an inactivated influenza vaccine. CDR3s include the opening cysteine and the closing phenylalanine or tryptophan. The order of the fields is V gene, D gene, clone size, J gene, CDR3 protein, CDR3 DNA. D genes are given only for firm matches. Only part of the rows carry a size: once, few, many, or a class if the clone is expanded.

V gene: TRBV30
D gene: TRBD1
clone size: NA
J gene: TRBJ1-1
CDR3 protein: CAWKTGRSTEAFF
CDR3 DNA: TGTGCCTGGAAGACAGGGCGGAGCACTGAAGCTTTCTTT

V gene: TRBV5-1
D gene: NA
clone size: many
J gene: TRBJ2-2
CDR3 protein: CASSLGPVGTGELFF
CDR3 DNA: TGCGCCAGCAGCTTGGGACCGGTGGGCACCGGGGAGCTGTTTTTT

V gene: TRBV7-2
D gene: NA
clone size: few
J gene: TRBJ1-6
CDR3 protein: CASSTGQTSNSPLHF
CDR3 DNA: TGTGCCAGCAGCACAGGACAGACCTCGAATTCACCCCTCCACTTT

V gene: TRBV7-6
D gene: TRBD2
clone size: few
J gene: TRBJ2-1
CDR3 protein: CASSRPGLQNNEQFF
CDR3 DNA: TGTGCCAGCAGCCGACCGGGACTACAAAACAATGAGCAGTTCTTC

V gene: TRBV9
D gene: NA
clone size: NA
J gene: TRBJ2-1
CDR3 protein: CASSQGGGSNNEQFF
CDR3 DNA: TGTGCCAGCAGCCAGGGGGGCGGGAGTAACAATGAGCAGTTCTTC

V gene: TRBV20-1
D gene: NA
clone size: NA
J gene: TRBJ2-1
CDR3 protein: CSARRGEVPYNEQFF
CDR3 DNA: TGCAGTGCTAGGAGGGGGGAAGTACCCTACAATGAGCAGTTCTTC

V gene: TRBV11-2
D gene: NA
clone size: NA
J gene: TRBJ1-2
CDR3 protein: CASSSFRGTVGYTF
CDR3 DNA: TGTGCCAGCAGCTCGTTCCGCGGGACGGTTGGCTACACCTTC

V gene: TRBV6-1
D gene: TRBD2
clone size: few
J gene: TRBJ2-2
CDR3 protein: CASKAGRSYGELFF
CDR3 DNA: TGTGCCAGCAAAGCGGGAAGGTCTTACGGGGAGCTGTTTTTT

V gene: TRBV6-2/TRBV6-3
D gene: TRBD2
clone size: few
J gene: TRBJ2-3
CDR3 protein: CASSYRTSGRGLDTQYF
CDR3 DNA: TGTGCCAGCAGTTACCGGACTAGCGGGAGAGGATTAGATACGCAGTATTTT

V gene: TRBV7-9
D gene: NA
clone size: few
J gene: TRBJ2-5
CDR3 protein: CASSTPRQETQYF
CDR3 DNA: TGTGCCAGCAGCACCCCCCGGCAAGAGACCCAGTACTTC

V gene: TRBV6-1
D gene: TRBD1
clone size: NA
J gene: TRBJ2-5
CDR3 protein: CASAWDRVSETQYF
CDR3 DNA: TGTGCCAGCGCCTGGGACAGGGTCTCAGAGACCCAGTACTTC

V gene: TRBV6-5
D gene: NA
clone size: NA
J gene: TRBJ1-1
CDR3 protein: CASSYVGGLGTEAFF
CDR3 DNA: TGTGCCAGCAGTTACGTGGGGGGGTTGGGCACTGAAGCTTTCTTT

V gene: TRBV7-6
D gene: TRBD2
clone size: many
J gene: TRBJ2-3
CDR3 protein: CASSLEDLGTSIVPHTDTQYF
CDR3 DNA: TGTGCCAGCAGCTTAGAGGATTTAGGGACTAGTATAGTACCACACACAGATACGCAGTATTTT

V gene: TRBV2
D gene: NA
clone size: NA
J gene: TRBJ2-5
CDR3 protein: CASGELRETQYF
CDR3 DNA: TGTGCCAGCGGGGAGCTTCGGGAGACCCAGTACTTC

V gene: TRBV3-1
D gene: TRBD1
clone size: few
J gene: TRBJ1-2
CDR3 protein: CASSQEGTAGGHYGYTF
CDR3 DNA: TGTGCCAGCAGCCAAGAAGGAACGGCAGGGGGACACTATGGCTACACCTTC

V gene: TRBV28
D gene: TRBD2
clone size: NA
J gene: TRBJ2-5
CDR3 protein: CASSLVSLAGGETQYF
CDR3 DNA: TGTGCCAGCAGTTTAGTTTCGCTAGCGGGTGGTGAGACCCAGTACTTC

V gene: TRBV6-5
D gene: NA
clone size: many
J gene: TRBJ1-1
CDR3 protein: CASRVNTEAFF
CDR3 DNA: TGTGCCAGCAGGGTAAACACTGAAGCTTTCTTT

V gene: TRBV29-1
D gene: NA
clone size: NA
J gene: TRBJ2-3
CDR3 protein: CSVGTGLTDTQYF
CDR3 DNA: TGCAGCGTTGGGACGGGACTCACAGATACGCAGTATTTT

V gene: TRBV3-1
D gene: NA
clone size: few
J gene: TRBJ2-1
CDR3 protein: CASSHWQVDEQFF
CDR3 DNA: TGTGCCAGCAGCCATTGGCAAGTCGATGAGCAGTTCTTC

V gene: TRBV30
D gene: TRBD1
clone size: few
J gene: TRBJ1-2
CDR3 protein: CARRQGLEYGYTF
CDR3 DNA: TGTGCCCGAAGACAGGGGTTAGAATATGGCTACACCTTC

V gene: TRBV5-6
D gene: TRBD1
clone size: NA
J gene: TRBJ2-2
CDR3 protein: CASSLGDRILTGELFF
CDR3 DNA: TGTGCCAGCAGCTTGGGGGACAGGATTTTAACCGGGGAGCTGTTTTTT

V gene: TRBV10-3
D gene: NA
clone size: few
J gene: TRBJ1-3
CDR3 protein: CATGDPTFAGAHSGNTIYF
CDR3 DNA: TGTGCCACCGGAGATCCGACGTTCGCAGGGGCCCACTCTGGAAACACCATATATTTT

V gene: TRBV5-1
D gene: TRBD1
clone size: many
J gene: TRBJ2-2
CDR3 protein: CASSLQGAGTGELFF
CDR3 DNA: TGCGCCAGCAGCCTACAGGGGGCAGGCACCGGGGAGCTGTTTTTT

V gene: TRBV20-1
D gene: NA
clone size: NA
J gene: TRBJ2-7
CDR3 protein: CSARVPGHSHYEQYF
CDR3 DNA: TGCAGTGCTAGAGTTCCGGGACACTCCCACTACGAGCAGTACTTC

V gene: TRBV5-5
D gene: NA
clone size: few
J gene: TRBJ1-5
CDR3 protein: CASSADSYSNQPQHF
CDR3 DNA: TGTGCCAGCAGCGCGGACAGTTATAGCAATCAGCCCCAGCATTTT

V gene: TRBV4-3
D gene: NA
clone size: many
J gene: TRBJ1-2
CDR3 protein: CASSHRHFEEYGYTF
CDR3 DNA: TGCGCCAGCAGCCATCGACACTTCGAGGAATATGGCTACACCTTC

V gene: TRBV28
D gene: TRBD1
clone size: NA
J gene: TRBJ2-5
CDR3 protein: CASFHRGAGETQYF
CDR3 DNA: TGTGCCAGCTTTCACAGGGGCGCTGGAGAGACCCAGTACTTC

V gene: TRBV15
D gene: NA
clone size: NA
J gene: TRBJ2-3
CDR3 protein: CATSRESLDADTQYF
CDR3 DNA: TGTGCCACCAGCAGAGAATCCCTAGATGCAGATACGCAGTATTTT

V gene: TRBV27
D gene: TRBD2
clone size: few
J gene: TRBJ2-5
CDR3 protein: CASSSHMGLAGVQTQYF
CDR3 DNA: TGTGCCAGCAGTTCCCACATGGGACTAGCGGGGGTGCAGACCCAGTACTTC

V gene: TRBV11-2
D gene: NA
clone size: few
J gene: TRBJ2-6
CDR3 protein: CASTTIGGRAGANVLTF
CDR3 DNA: TGTGCCAGCACCACAATCGGGGGGCGCGCTGGGGCCAACGTCCTGACTTTC

V gene: TRBV15
D gene: TRBD2
clone size: once
J gene: TRBJ2-6
CDR3 protein: CATSWGGSGANVLTF
CDR3 DNA: TGTGCCACCAGCTGGGGGGGGTCTGGGGCCAACGTCCTGACTTTC

V gene: TRBV28
D gene: TRBD2
clone size: NA
J gene: TRBJ2-1
CDR3 protein: CASSPGGGGSLFEQFF
CDR3 DNA: TGTGCCAGCAGCCCTGGGGGTGGCGGGAGTTTATTTGAGCAGTTCTTC

V gene: TRBV6-1
D gene: NA
clone size: few
J gene: TRBJ1-2
CDR3 protein: CASSRDTGNYGYTF
CDR3 DNA: TGTGCCAGCAGTCGGGACACTGGAAACTATGGCTACACCTTC

V gene: TRBV4-1
D gene: TRBD2
clone size: many
J gene: TRBJ2-4
CDR3 protein: CASSQWIGGDLAKNIQYF
CDR3 DNA: TGCGCCAGCAGCCAATGGATCGGGGGGGACCTAGCCAAAAACATTCAGTACTTC

V gene: TRBV6-2/TRBV6-3
D gene: TRBD2
clone size: NA
J gene: TRBJ2-1
CDR3 protein: CASSYSIGRLALENEQFF
CDR3 DNA: TGTGCCAGCAGTTACTCGATAGGGAGACTAGCGTTAGAGAATGAGCAGTTCTTC

V gene: TRBV5-1
D gene: NA
clone size: NA
J gene: TRBJ2-3
CDR3 protein: CASSDRQYTDTQYF
CDR3 DNA: TGCGCCAGCAGCGATCGACAGTACACAGATACGCAGTATTTT

V gene: TRBV20-1
D gene: NA
clone size: NA
J gene: TRBJ2-5
CDR3 protein: CSARDGGARFGETQYF
CDR3 DNA: TGCAGTGCTAGAGATGGCGGGGCGCGGTTTGGAGAGACCCAGTACTTC

V gene: TRBV13
D gene: TRBD1
clone size: few
J gene: TRBJ1-2
CDR3 protein: CASSSWTGLSYGYTF
CDR3 DNA: TGTGCCAGCAGCTCCTGGACAGGGCTGTCCTATGGCTACACCTTC

V gene: TRBV5-1
D gene: TRBD2
clone size: few
J gene: TRBJ2-1
CDR3 protein: CASSRSSGGPSEQFF
CDR3 DNA: TGCGCCAGCAGCAGATCTAGCGGGGGGCCCTCGGAGCAGTTCTTC

V gene: TRBV18
D gene: NA
clone size: NA
J gene: TRBJ2-5
CDR3 protein: CASSNLETQYF
CDR3 DNA: TGTGCCAGCTCAAATTTGGAGACCCAGTACTTC

V gene: TRBV5-1
D gene: NA
clone size: NA
J gene: TRBJ2-2
CDR3 protein: CASSPLGTGELFF
CDR3 DNA: TGCGCCAGCAGCCCCCTAGGCACCGGGGAGCTGTTTTTT

V gene: TRBV20-1
D gene: NA
clone size: many
J gene: TRBJ1-3
CDR3 protein: CSARGAGNTIYF
CDR3 DNA: TGCAGTGCTAGAGGGGCTGGAAACACCATATATTTT

V gene: TRBV27
D gene: NA
clone size: few
J gene: TRBJ2-7
CDR3 protein: CASRSHYEYSYEQYF
CDR3 DNA: TGTGCCAGCCGTAGCCATTATGAATACTCCTACGAGCAGTACTTC

V gene: TRBV29-1
D gene: NA
clone size: many
J gene: TRBJ2-5
CDR3 protein: CSSRQQETQYF
CDR3 DNA: TGCAGCAGTCGACAGCAAGAGACCCAGTACTTC

V gene: TRBV11-1
D gene: TRBD1
clone size: NA
J gene: TRBJ1-1
CDR3 protein: CASSLDGYRTGEVNTEAFF
CDR3 DNA: TGTGCCAGCAGCTTAGACGGTTATCGGACAGGGGAAGTGAACACTGAAGCTTTCTTT

V gene: TRBV4-3
D gene: NA
clone size: many
J gene: TRBJ1-2
CDR3 protein: CASSQDGRGPIF
CDR3 DNA: TGCGCCAGCAGCCAAGATGGGCGGGGCCCGATATTC